Below, 20 T cell receptor beta chains from the same sample are listed, as sequenced in a study of graft-versus-host responses after intestinal transplantation (dated by TCRdb to 2020 to 2022). This specimen's time point label, per the study, means: cells obtained before transplantation from donor or recipient. Receptor amplification or capture employed the immunoSEQ multiplex PCR assay. The source is immuneACCESS, and TCRdb retained only in-frame sequences with V and J called. Part of the clones is not carried over; for the studies checked, unresolved V genes explain less than half of this, and the remainder is unexplained. The sample table contains about 96,000 clones; only one count was recorded for around nine tenths of them. The ten largest account for around 0.15% of the sample. Antigens of these TCRs are unknown. The material was unstimulated CD4+ T cells sorted from spleen or lymph node cells, obtained before intestinal transplant. The receptors derive from a human donor who received an intestinal transplant.

The chain links TRBV18 to TRBJ1-1; TRBD1 is a possible D gene (5 bases). Germline CDR1 KGHSH, CDR2 LQKENI. Between the trimmed V and J ends, which lost 3 bases and 10 bases, there was a span of 24 bases. The length of the CDR3 is 16 residues. The CDR3 loop is CASSPSLRGPTTGAFF. DNA for the CDR3: TGTGCCAGCTCACCTTCTCTTAGGGGCCCCACCACGGGAGCTTTCTTT.

This clone appeared a few times. The rearrangement joins TRBV5-1 to TRBJ2-6, with D unclear. Germline assignment: CDR1 SGHRS and CDR2 YFSETQ. CDR3 length: 12 amino acids. V lost 5 bases, J lost 4 bases, and 4 bases lay in between. The CDR3 nucleotides read TGCGCCAGCAGGTCGGGGGCCAACGTCCTGACTTTC. Translated: CASRSGANVLTF.

The chain uses TRBV7-9 and TRBJ1-6; D remains ambiguous. CDR3 length: 12 residues. Germline values: CDR1 SEHNR, CDR2 FQNEAQ (reference sequence). V lost 4 bases, J lost 10 bases, and 8 bases lay in between. The CDR3 reads CASSSGGSPLHF. The CDR3 DNA is TGTGCCAGCAGCTCCGGAGGGTCACCCCTCCACTTT.

The chain is built from TRBV6-5 and TRBJ2-5, with 8 bases that match TRBD2. Germline-derived CDR1 and CDR2 are MNHEY and SVGAGI. The V segment lost 5 bases and the J segment 11 bases; nucleotides outside the gene matches: 16. The CDR3 is 15 amino acids. The CDR3 spells CASSTIVAGSGEQYF. CDR3 in DNA: TGTGCCAGCAGTACGATCGTAGCGGGGTCAGGTGAGCAGTACTTC.

The rearrangement joins TRBV7-2 to TRBJ2-3, with 9 bases aligning to TRBD2. After removal of 2 bases from V and 3 bases from J, the junction contained 3 bases not matched to a gene. The CDR3 is made up of 15 amino acids. Germline lookup yields CDR1 SGHTA and CDR2 FQGNSA. The DNA of the CDR3 is TGTGCCAGCAGCTTAACAGCGGGGGGAACAGATACGCAGTATTTT. Its protein is CASSLTAGGTDTQYF.

Regarding this clone: The sample contains more than one DNA sequence encoding this CDR3. The chain is built from TRBV5-4 and TRBJ1-6; 7 nucleotides match TRBD1. The CDR3 length is 16 residues. Looked up from germline, CDR1 is SGHNT and CDR2 is YYREEE (reference sequence). The V segment lost 3 bases and the J segment 10 bases; nucleotides outside the gene matches: 13. CDR3 nucleotides: TGTGCCAGCAGCTCGGCGACAGGGAGAGTCAACTCACCCCTCCACTTT. It encodes CASSSATGRVNSPLHF.

J is TRBJ2-5 and V is TRBV4-1; tentative D call: TRBD2 (6 bases). V was shortened by 3 bases and J by 9 bases, with 20 bases between the two germline ends. CDR3 length: 15 amino acids. CDR1 is MGHRA, CDR2 YSYEKL, per germline. CDR3 sequence reads: CASSQLGLLVSAQYF. As DNA, the CDR3 is TGCGCCAGCAGCCAGTTGGGACTCCTCGTTTCGGCCCAGTACTTC.

The count of this clone is one. The chain recombines TRBV9 with TRBJ2-1, with 7 bases matching TRBD2. This CDR3 comprises 16 residues. CDR1 and CDR2 from the germline V gene are SGDLS and YYNGEE. The junction had 8 bases not matched to a gene; V was cut back by 0 bases and J by 5 bases. CDR3 DNA: TGTGCCAGCAGCGTAGGATCCCGCGGACTAGACAATGAGCAGTTCTTC. It translates to CASSVGSRGLDNEQFF.

V usage is TRBV19 and J usage is TRBJ1-6; TRBD1 matches at 12 bases. Germline CDR1 and CDR2: LNHDA and SQIVND (reference sequence). CDR3 length equals 13 residues. After removal of 5 bases from V and 13 bases from J, the junction contained 3 bases not matched to a gene. The CDR3 DNA reads as TGTGCCAGTAGTTGGGGACAGGGGGCCCCCCTCCACTTT. Translated, it gives CASSWGQGAPLHF.

This clone was seen a single time. The chain recombines TRBV30 with TRBJ1-3; D may be TRBD1 (5 bases). The CDR3 has 14 amino acids. CDR1 is GTSNPN and CDR2 is SVGIG in the germline V gene (reference sequence). The V gene lost 5 bases and the J gene lost 0 bases, with 11 bases spanning the gap. The CDR3, as DNA: TGTGCCTGGGTCTTAACAGGCTCTGGAAACACCATATATTTT. Amino acid sequence: CAWVLTGSGNTIYF.

This rearrangement joins TRBV28 to TRBJ2-3, with 9 bases aligning to TRBD2. The CDR3 runs to 15 residues. Looked up from germline, CDR1 is MDHEN and CDR2 is SYDVKM. Unmatched junction bases numbered 6, after V lost 2 bases and J lost 6 bases. The CDR3 bases are TGTGCCAGCAGTTTAGTGGGCGGGAGGGCTGATACGCAGTATTTT. As protein: CASSLVGGRADTQYF.

This chain connects TRBV30 to TRBJ2-3; 9 bases align to TRBD2. V lost 4 bases and J lost 4; bases outside the gene matches: 6. Per the germline V gene, CDR1 is GTSNPN and CDR2 is SVGIG (reference sequence). The CDR3 runs to 14 residues. In DNA, the CDR3 is TGTGCCTGGAATAAAGGCGGGGGGGCAGATACGCAGTATTTT. It translates to CAWNKGGGADTQYF. Supplemented by reference TRBV30 and TRBJ2-3, the full variable domain reads SQTIHQWPATLVQPVGSPLSLECTVEGTSNPNLYWYRQAAGRGLQLLFYSVGIGQISSEVPQNLSASRPQDRQFILSSKKLLLSDSGFYLCAWNKGGGADTQYFGPGTRLTVL.

This chain joins TRBV4-1 and TRBJ2-7; 16 positions match TRBD2. The CDR3 spans 18 residues. V dropped 2 bases and J dropped 0; count of bases not matched to a gene: 4. The germline V gene has CDR1 MGHRA and CDR2 YSYEKL. CDR3: CASSQRGLAGGPSYEQYF. Written as DNA, the CDR3 is TGCGCCAGCAGCCAACGGGGACTAGCGGGAGGGCCCTCCTACGAGCAGTACTTC.

V gene TRBV7-8 combines with J gene TRBJ2-1, with 11 nucleotides matching TRBD2. This CDR3 contains 16 residues. V lost 4 bases to trimming and J lost 7 bases; unmatched junction nucleotides: 9. Germline V gene lookup returns CDR1 SGHVS and CDR2 FQNEAQ. The CDR3 DNA reads TGTGCCAGCAGCTCACTTAGCGGGAGGGCCTCAAATGAGCAGTTCTTC. Residues: CASSSLSGRASNEQFF. Complete variable domain (other parts from reference TRBV7-8 and TRBJ2-1): GAGVSQSPRYKVAKRGQDVALRCDPISGHVSLFWYQQALGQGPEFLTYFQNEAQLDKSGLPSDRFFAERPEGSVSTLKIQRTQQEDSAVYLCASSSLSGRASNEQFFGPGTRLTVL.

V gene TRBV6-5 combines with J gene TRBJ2-7; 11 nucleotides match TRBD1. This CDR3 comprises 15 residues. Trimming cost V 5 bases and J 2 bases; bases outside gene matches: 5. Per germline, CDR1 MNHEY and CDR2 SVGAGI. The CDR3, as DNA: TGTGCCAGCAGTCCGGACAGGGGGCTTCCCTACGAGCAGTACTTC. This encodes CASSPDRGLPYEQYF.

The chain joins TRBV19 to TRBJ1-1; 8 bases are shared with TRBD1. The junction had 8 bases not matched to a gene; V was cut back by 3 bases and J by 5 bases. Germline-derived CDR1 and CDR2 are LNHDA and SQIVND (reference sequence). The CDR3 sequence is 15 residues long. Here the CDR3 DNA reads TGTGCCAGTAGTATTGACAGGGGAGACTCGACTGAAGCTTTCTTT. It encodes CASSIDRGDSTEAFF.

V is TRBV7-9 and J is TRBJ1-3, with D possibly TRBD1 on 6 matching bases. The germline V gene has CDR1 SEHNR and CDR2 FQNEAQ (reference sequence). V lost 5 bases, J lost 0 bases, and 8 bases lay in between. This CDR3 region has 14 residues. CDR3 sequence (DNA): TGTGCCAGCAGCATGGGACACTCTGGAAACACCATATATTTT. It encodes CASSMGHSGNTIYF.

The count of this clone is one. This chain links TRBV1 with TRBJ1-1; the D segment call TRBD1 is taken from the table without a DNA check. TRBV1 is termed a pseudogene. The CDR3 extends over 18 amino acids. CDR3 nucleotide sequence: TGCACCAGCAGCCTCATCTATCCTCGTGGGGGCCCTATCGATGAAGCTTTCTTT. It codes for CTSSLIYPRGGPIDEAFF.

This chain uses TRBV6-6 with TRBJ2-7, with a tentative D call TRBD1 (5 bases). The CDR3 has 14 amino acids. Between the trimmed V and J ends, which lost 3 bases and 0 bases, there was a span of 9 bases. Germline CDR1 reads MNHNY; CDR2 reads SVGAGI (reference sequence). The CDR3 nucleotides are TGTGCCAGCAGTTATCTAGACAGCTCCTACGAGCAGTACTTC. This encodes CASSYLDSSYEQYF.

V and J are TRBV6-5 and TRBJ2-3; D is undetermined. Deletions cut 2 bases from V and 6 bases from J, with 12 bases between. CDR1 and CDR2 (germline): MNHEY, SVGAGI. The CDR3 length is 14 residues. CDR3 nucleotides: TGTGCCAGCAGTTACGTGGTTTTGACTGATACGCAGTATTTT. Translating it yields CASSYVVLTDTQYF.